The rows below give T cell receptor beta chains drawn from one sample of a study of CD8+ T cells in alopecia areata. TCRdb's table, derived via immunoSEQ multiplex PCR, lists solely in-frame clones and lacks some. Of about 250,000 clones in the sample, 60% were seen once. The source was CD4+ T cells sorted from blood, collected around week 54, from a patient treated with tofacitinib. These receptors all come from a human donor with alopecia areata. Both conserved end residues are part of each CDR3. Fields, in order: V gene, J gene, CDR3 protein.

TRBV27	TRBJ1-5	CASSFRPVAGDQPQHF
TRBV4-2	TRBJ1-6	CASSQGAFFPLHF
TRBV7-9	TRBJ2-7	CASSLNREDEQYF
TRBV7-9	TRBJ1-3	CASSFAGTASGNTIYF
TRBV7-2	TRBJ2-7	CASSLSLYEQYF
TRBV7-2	TRBJ2-3	CASSLDRVTTDTQYF
TRBV5-4	TRBJ2-7	CASSHGQAPNYEQYF
TRBV29-1	TRBJ2-1	CSVRRRGSGEQFF
TRBV10-3	TRBJ1-2	CAISELDKNYGYTF
TRBV7-2	TRBJ1-2	CASSLDRGSYGYTF
TRBV29-1	TRBJ1-2	CSVETPDRAYGYTF
TRBV6-6	TRBJ1-2	CASRAGDSSGYTF
TRBV15	TRBJ2-1	CATSRRLAGGGDNEQFF
TRBV2	TRBJ1-5	CASNRLSNQPQHF
TRBV5-3	TRBJ1-5	CARSCRGSNQPQHF
TRBV29-1	TRBJ1-3	CSAPAGSGNTIYF
TRBV4-3	TRBJ2-3	CASSQDPAAPDTQYF
TRBV30	TRBJ1-1	CALRGPNTEAFF
TRBV18	TRBJ1-6	CASSQGADSPLHF
TRBV5-1	TRBJ1-1	CASSLRTGRTEAFF
TRBV30	TRBJ1-6	CAWSGGRISSYNSPLHF
TRBV7-8	TRBJ2-3	CASSFDTAADTQYF
TRBV2	TRBJ2-1	CASCLDRGSRNEQFF
TRBV5-6	TRBJ1-5	CASSLLQGMDQPQHF
TRBV6-5	TRBJ2-1	CASKKGLYNEQFF
TRBV6-5	TRBJ2-1	CASSYRTGGSYNEQFF
TRBV27	TRBJ1-4	CASSLTGLGKLFF
TRBV6-5	TRBJ1-4	CASSGTGGQKLFF
TRBV4-3	TRBJ1-3	CASSQGQVVDTIYF
TRBV30	TRBJ2-1	CAWSPPLGQKVGNEQFF
TRBV2	TRBJ2-5	CASSEVSWGSETQYF
TRBV9	TRBJ2-2	CASNPLGNTGELFF
TRBV15	TRBJ2-3	CAIPGQSTDTQYF
TRBV5-1	TRBJ2-1	CASSRQGNEQFF
TRBV30	TRBJ1-1	CAWSLGEGRGTEAFF
TRBV15	TRBJ1-4	CATSPSPGQVGNEKLFF
TRBV29-1	TRBJ2-3	CSVSLFEGRSTDTQYF
TRBV27	TRBJ2-7	CATAPWDREAEEQYF
TRBV10-3	TRBJ1-5	CAIRQGGNQPQHF
TRBV15	TRBJ1-6	CATSRVATDSHSPLHF
TRBV6-1	TRBJ2-5	CASSDGNDGIKYQETQYF
TRBV29-1	TRBJ2-1	CSVKGGPFYNEQFF
TRBV29-1	TRBJ2-2	CSGKTGLIAGELFF
TRBV18	TRBJ2-7	CASSPRGDEQYF
TRBV2	TRBJ2-1	CASSEGLARSEFF
TRBV30	TRBJ2-1	CAWSGATGSYNEQFF
TRBV29-1	TRBJ2-7	CSVGQTYEQYF